This T cell receptor beta chain appears in the sequencing data of a study of identical twins. Study-level results: High-abundance cord blood beta clonotypes had fewer insertions; memory repertoires showed none.

TCRdb processed the 5' RACE reads anew with MiXCR; each CDR3 protein has one entry. The data hold more than 400,000 distinct CDR3 sequences, with roughly 15% observed a single time. Germline CDR1 reads SGHRS; CDR2 reads YFSETQ. Trimming pared 2 bases from V and 5 bases from J, leaving 7 bases between. This CDR3 region has 12 residues. As regards this clonotype: The antigen is not known.

These same data were also listed under a study on yellow fever vaccine responses in identical twins.

This chain joins TRBV5-1 and TRBJ1-2, with D hard to call. Sequencing used CD4+ T cells sorted from blood. This sequence originates from a woman under 30 in good health. Written as DNA, the CDR3 is TGCGCCAGCAGCTTAGGAGAGTATGGCTACACCTTC. This sequence encodes CASSLGEYGYTF.